This entry lists 30 T cell receptor beta chains sequenced from one sample in a study of CD8 T cells in ankylosing spondylitis. TCRdb analysed the 5' RACE reads with MiXCR anew, one entry per CDR3 protein. The sample includes under 55,000 distinct CDR3 sequences, 7.4% seen only once; the top ten take about 8.1%. The material sequenced was blood, either unsorted or a sorted T cell fraction (not recorded which). Source of these receptors: a female donor with ankylosing spondylitis or in good health (not recorded which).

This clonotype was seen at least ten times. The CDR3 region is CASSYPTSGGEAFF. In nucleotides, the CDR3 is TGTGCCAGCAGTTACCCGACCTCAGGGGGTGAAGCTTTCTTT. The rearrangement uses TRBV6-5 and TRBJ1-1; 7 bases map to TRBD1. CDR1 is MNHEY, CDR2 SVGAGI, per germline. V was clipped by 2 bases and J by 7 bases; unmatched bases: 7. The CDR3 contains 14 residues.

The table lists this clonotype with many counts. The chain joins TRBV20-1 to TRBJ1-1, with D tentatively TRBD1 (6 bases). Germline CDR1 is DFQATT and CDR2 is SNEGSKA (reference sequence). The V gene lost 6 bases and the J gene lost 7 bases, with 21 bases spanning the gap. The CDR3 runs 14 residues. DNA for the CDR3: TGCAGTGCCGAAGGGGTGGGGGGGGCAGGTGAAGCTTTCTTT. It translates to CSAEGVGGAGEAFF.

This clonotype was seen repeatedly, ten times or more. The chain carries TRBV5-1 and TRBJ1-4; tentative D call: TRBD1 (6 bases). Trimming took 0 bases from V and 7 from J, leaving 13 bases between them. Germline V gives CDR1 SGHRS, CDR2 YFSETQ. This CDR3 is built from 15 residues. The CDR3 is CASSLATGLGEKLFF. The CDR3 DNA is TGCGCCAGCAGCTTGGCTACAGGGTTAGGTGAAAAACTGTTTTTT.

This clonotype was counted many times. The chain joins TRBV6-5 to TRBJ2-3; D is uncertain. CDR1 is MNHEY, CDR2 SVGAGI, per germline. Trimming stripped 2 bases from V and 3 bases from J, with 6 bases between. The CDR3 contains 13 residues. CDR3 in amino acids: CASSYPGTDTQYF. As DNA, the CDR3 is TGTGCCAGCAGTTACCCCGGGACAGATACGCAGTATTTT.

This clonotype was found many times. The J gene is TRBJ1-1, the V gene TRBV6-5; 9 positions agree with TRBD1. Germline loops: CDR1 MNHEY, CDR2 SVGAGI. The length of the CDR3 is 13 residues. With V trimmed by 4 bases and J by 8 bases, 5 bases remained unmatched. In nucleotides, the CDR3 is TGTGCCAGCAGTTCCGGGACAGGGACGGAAGCTTTCTTT. It specifies CASSSGTGTEAFF.

This clonotype was detected many times. J is TRBJ1-2 and V is TRBV18; 7 bases agree with TRBD1. The trim removed 3 bases at V and 4 bases at J, leaving 5 bases unmatched. CDR1 is KGHSH, CDR2 LQKENI, per germline. The CDR3 is 14 residues long. CDR3 in amino acids: CASSPDRVGYGYTF. Written as DNA, the CDR3 is TGTGCCAGCTCACCCGACAGGGTCGGCTATGGCTACACCTTC.

There are many counts of this clonotype. The rearrangement links TRBV20-1 to TRBJ1-1; D might be TRBD1 (6 bases). From germline, CDR1 is DFQATT and CDR2 SNEGSKA (reference sequence). The CDR3 has 12 amino acids. V lost 3 bases, J lost 7 bases, and 12 bases lay in between. CDR3 coding DNA: TGCAGTGCTAGGGAACAGACAGGTGAAGCTTTCTTT. This translates into CSAREQTGEAFF.

This clonotype has ten or more counts. The chain couples TRBV5-1 to TRBJ2-3; possible D gene TRBD2, 6 bases. CDR1 and CDR2 from the germline V gene are SGHRS and YFSETQ. The CDR3 has 16 residues. The V end was cut by 0 bases, the J end by 4 bases, with 15 bases between. The CDR3 nucleotides read TGCGCCAGCAGCTTGGAGGGGACTTGGGGTGCAGATACGCAGTATTTT. The encoded protein is CASSLEGTWGADTQYF.

This clonotype showed up many times. The chain carries TRBV28 and TRBJ1-5; 7 bases align to TRBD1. After removal of 5 bases from V and 5 bases from J, the junction contained 9 bases not matched to a gene. The CDR3 loop spans 15 amino acids. Germline CDR1 is MDHEN and CDR2 is SYDVKM. CDR3 amino acids: CASSPATGNDQPQHF. In DNA, the CDR3 is TGTGCCAGCAGTCCTGCGACAGGGAATGATCAGCCCCAGCATTTT.

This clonotype was seen ten or more times. The J gene is TRBJ2-6, the V gene TRBV19, with 7 bases identical to TRBD1. Trimming at V came to 6 bases and at J to 4 bases, leaving 12 bases not matched to a gene. Germline V lookup: CDR1 LNHDA, CDR2 SQIVND (reference sequence). The length of the CDR3 is 17 residues. CDR3 nucleotide sequence: TGTGCCAGTAGCTCGCAGGGGGAACTTTCCGGGGCCAACGTCCTGACTTTC. It encodes CASSSQGELSGANVLTF.

Ten or more counts support this clonotype. The chain carries TRBV12-3 or TRBV12-4 and TRBJ2-1; tentative D call: TRBD1 (5 bases). V was trimmed by 3 bases and J by 5 bases, leaving 11 bases between them. The CDR3 covers 14 residues. The CDR3 DNA sequence: TGTGCCAGCAGTTTTGGCAGGGCCGACAATGAGCAGTTCTTC. It codes for CASSFGRADNEQFF.

This clonotype was detected a few times. The chain combines TRBV5-1 with TRBJ2-1; 9 nucleotides match TRBD2. CDR3 length: 15 amino acids. Germline loops: CDR1 SGHRS, CDR2 YFSETQ. V shed 4 bases and J 7 bases; nucleotides not matched to a gene: 9. CDR3 nucleotides: TGCGCCAGCAGCCTCTCGCGGGGGGGCAAGAATGAGCAGTTCTTC. Protein product: CASSLSRGGKNEQFF. Drawing the rest from reference TRBV5-1 and TRBJ2-1, the complete variable domain is KAGVTQTPRYLIKTRGQQVTLSCSPISGHRSVSWYQQTPGQGLQFLFEYFSETQRNKGNFPGRFSGRQFSNSRSEMNVSTLELGDSALYLCASSLSRGGKNEQFFGPGTRLTVL.

This clonotype was observed a handful of times. V usage is TRBV6-1 and J usage is TRBJ1-4; 7 nucleotides agree with TRBD1. Germline values: CDR1 MNHNS, CDR2 SASEGT. This CDR3 has 14 residues. J lost 8 bases, V lost 8 bases, and 11 bases had no gene match. The CDR3 spells CASGLGGGVEKLFF. The CDR3 bases are TGTGCCAGCGGATTAGGGGGCGGGGTGGAAAAACTGTTTTTT.

There are a few counts of this clonotype. The rearrangement joins TRBV7-3 to TRBJ2-2; D is possibly TRBD1 or TRBD2 (6 bases each). This CDR3 has 15 amino acids. V was trimmed by 5 bases and J by 5 bases, leaving 15 bases between them. Germline CDR1 is SGHTA and CDR2 is FQGTGA. The CDR3 sequence: CASSKGVAETGELFF. The CDR3 DNA follows: TGTGCCAGCAGCAAGGGGGTAGCGGAAACCGGGGAGCTGTTTTTT.

In its sample, this clonotype was seen many times. V and J are TRBV3-1 and TRBJ2-5; D is undetermined. The CDR3 contains 12 residues. CDR1 and CDR2 (germline): LGHDT, YNNKEL (reference sequence). Trimming shortened V by 6 bases and J by 2 bases, and 7 bases separated the two germline ends. CDR3 residues: CASSRIQETQYF. In DNA, the CDR3 is TGTGCCAGCAGTCGGATTCAAGAGACCCAGTACTTC.

The chain carries TRBV3-1 and TRBJ2-7, with D possibly TRBD1 on 5 matching bases. Germline loops: CDR1 LGHDT, CDR2 YNNKEL (reference sequence). The germline V and J ends were trimmed by 11 bases and 5 bases, with 25 bases remaining between them. The CDR3 is 15 residues long. The CDR3 sequence is CASSLRGRAFDEQYF. The CDR3 DNA reads TGTGCCTCCTCCCTCCGCGGCAGGGCTTTTGACGAGCAGTACTTC.

This clonotype appeared once. The CDR3 coding sequence is TGTGCTAGTGGTTCCCCAACGGGTGTTGTGGAGACCCAGTACTTC. Protein: CASGSPTGVVETQYF. The chain recombines TRBV12-5 with TRBJ2-5; no clear D gene. CDR3 length: 15 residues. Germline-derived CDR1 and CDR2 are LGHNT and FRNRAP. V was trimmed by 4 bases and J by 5 bases, leaving 17 bases between them.

This clonotype was counted many times. J is TRBJ2-2 and V is TRBV5-1; no reliable D call. With 4 bases removed from V and 1 base from J, the gap between germline ends came to 2 bases. CDR1 SGHRS and CDR2 YFSETQ come from the germline V gene. The CDR3 sequence is 12 residues long. This chain's CDR3 is CASSLNTGELFF. DNA of the CDR3: TGCGCCAGCAGCCTGAACACCGGGGAGCTGTTTTTT.

This clonotype came up many times. The chain carries TRBV5-1 and TRBJ2-5, with D perhaps being TRBD1 or TRBD2 (5 bases each). Germline CDR1 reads SGHRS; CDR2 reads YFSETQ. Trimming cost V 1 base and J 4 bases, with 17 bases left between them. The length of the CDR3 is 16 residues. The CDR3 coding sequence is TGCGCCAGCAGCTTGTGGGGGTTAAGGTTCGGAGAGACCCAGTACTTC. This gives the protein CASSLWGLRFGETQYF.

This clonotype was detected many times. This chain connects TRBV25-1 to TRBJ2-3, with 9 bases that match TRBD2. The CDR3 is 15 amino acids. Germline V gene lookup returns CDR1 MGHDK and CDR2 SYGVNS. The V segment lost 1 base and the J segment 3 bases; nucleotides outside the gene matches: 2. CDR3 sequence (DNA): TGTGCCAGCAGTGAATGGCGGGGGGGGACAGATACGCAGTATTTT. Translating gives CASSEWRGGTDTQYF.

This clonotype was picked up many times. The chain links TRBV10-3 to TRBJ1-1; 7 bases align to TRBD1. The CDR3 consists of 13 residues. The V gene's germline CDR1 is ENHRY and CDR2 SYGVKD. J was trimmed by 1 base and V by 7 bases; bases with no gene match: 3. The CDR3 sequence is CAIKNRGNTEAFF. The CDR3 DNA follows: TGTGCCATCAAAAACAGGGGGAACACTGAAGCTTTCTTT.

This clonotype was found many times. CDR3 nucleotides: TGTGCCAGCAGTGCTAGCGGTTCGGAGACCCAGTACTTC. This sequence encodes CASSASGSETQYF. V usage is TRBV7-9 and J usage is TRBJ2-5; 7 nucleotides align to TRBD2. Germline V lookup: CDR1 SEHNR, CDR2 FQNEAQ (reference sequence). J lost 5 bases, V lost 6 bases, and 6 bases had no gene match. This CDR3 region has 13 residues.

This clonotype has a handful of counts. Relative to the germline gene, one junction end is altered; a read error may explain this. The chain uses TRBV18 and TRBJ1-3, with TRBD1 identical over 7 bases. The CDR3 spans 14 residues. Germline V gene sequence: CDR1 KGHSH, CDR2 LQKENI. CDR3 DNA: TGTGCCACCTCACAGGGGCTCTCAGGAAACACCATATATTTT. Translation: CATSQGLSGNTIYF.

This clonotype has ten or more counts. The rearrangement links TRBV12-3 or TRBV12-4 to TRBJ1-1; maybe TRBD1 (5 bases). V lost 2 bases to trimming and J lost 5 bases, with 30 bases between them. The CDR3 extends over 20 amino acids. CDR3: CASSLMRRAGRIVRVTEAFF. The CDR3 DNA reads as TGTGCCAGCAGTTTAATGCGTAGGGCAGGGAGAATTGTACGGGTTACTGAAGCTTTCTTT.

Many counts were recorded for this clonotype. The rearrangement uses TRBV7-8 and TRBJ2-3; D is undetermined. Germline V lookup: CDR1 SGHVS, CDR2 FQNEAQ. Trimming took off 5 bases at V and 1 base at J, with 10 bases between the two ends. The CDR3 extends over 14 amino acids. The CDR3 loop reads CASSRPTGTDTQYF. The CDR3 bases are TGTGCCAGCAGCCGTCCTACGGGCACAGATACGCAGTATTTT.

This clonotype was counted many times. The chain carries TRBV5-1 and TRBJ1-1, with TRBD1 matching over 7 bases. J gave up 1 base and V 1 base, and 4 bases lay outside the gene matches. Germline loops: CDR1 SGHRS, CDR2 YFSETQ. This CDR3 is built from 15 residues. The CDR3 DNA is TGCGCCAGCAGCTTGCTACAGGGGACGAACACTGAAGCTTTCTTT. Its translation: CASSLLQGTNTEAFF.

As for this clonotype: A read error may explain this, as a much larger clone is one base away. CDR3 in DNA: TGTGCCAGCAGTTTATCCGCTAGCTCAGATACGCAGTATTTT. Amino acid sequence: CASSLSASSDTQYF. V and J are TRBV27 and TRBJ2-3; a weak D match, TRBD2 (5 bases). The CDR3 is made up of 14 amino acids. Trimming removed 0 bases from V and 4 bases from J, with 8 bases in between. Germline V gene data show CDR1 as MNHEY and CDR2 as SMNVEV (reference sequence).

The gene calls are TRBV7-9 and TRBJ1-2; perhaps TRBD1 as D (6 bases). Between the trimmed V and J ends, which lost 4 bases and 7 bases, there was a span of 16 bases. The germline gives CDR1 SEHNR, CDR2 FQNEAQ (reference sequence). The CDR3 sequence is 14 residues long. The CDR3 here is CASSSYRVGSGYTF. DNA of the CDR3: TGTGCCAGCAGCTCCTACAGGGTCGGGTCTGGCTACACCTTC.

Ten or more counts support this clonotype. V usage is TRBV2 and J usage is TRBJ1-6, with TRBD1 as a possible D gene (5 bases). The V and J ends lost 1 base and 10 bases respectively, with 17 bases between them. CDR1 and CDR2 from the germline V gene are SNHLY and FYNNEI. The CDR3 runs 16 residues. The CDR3 here is CASSEEGAPGRSPLHF. The CDR3 nucleotides read TGTGCCAGCAGTGAAGAAGGGGCTCCAGGGCGGTCACCCCTCCACTTT. The full variable domain, in which reference TRBV2 and TRBJ1-6 provide the parts outside the CDR3, is EPEVTQTPSHQVTQMGQEVILRCVPISNHLYFYWYRQILGQKVEFLVSFYNNEISEKSEIFDDQFSVERPDGSNFTLKIRSTKLEDSAMYFCASSEEGAPGRSPLHFGNGTRLTVT.

This clonotype appeared a single time. The V gene is TRBV5-1, the J gene TRBJ2-2, with D possibly TRBD1 on 6 matching bases. V was shortened by 6 bases and J by 9 bases, with 18 bases between the two germline ends. This CDR3 region has 14 residues. The germline V gene encodes CDR1 SGHRS and CDR2 YFSETQ. The CDR3 DNA is TGCGCCAGCAATTGGGACAAATGGGATCGGGAGCTGTTTTTT. This translates into CASNWDKWDRELFF.